This T cell receptor (beta chain) was captured in a study of T cells in Graves' hyperthyroidism and ophthalmopathy. The CDR3 regions of TCR beta were amplified from RNA transcripts. A set of HTBI primers served as the primers for a first-round RT-PCR of the TCR CDR3. TCRdb fed the multiplex PCR reads into MiXCR, producing one record per CDR3 protein. The sample yields more than 350,000 distinct CDR3 sequences, about 15% seen once. This CDR3 is 14 amino acids long. Trimming left V 5 bases short and J 10 bases short, with 15 bases between. This clonotype was counted only a few times. The PBMCs studied were ones that came from approximately 9.9 ml fresh peripheral blood.

This receptor was identified in a young woman with Graves' hyperthyroidism. The V call is TRBV12-3 or TRBV12-4, the J call TRBJ1-6; D is ambiguous. Sequenced material: blood. In DNA form, the CDR3 reads TGTGCCAGCAGTCAGAACATTTTAGACTCACCCCTCCACTTT. This codes for CASSQNILDSPLHF.